This TCR beta chain was recorded in a study of cytotoxic CD8 clonotypes in ibrutinib-treated CLL. Background on the study: The patients comprised about a dozen relapsed/refractory and around 14 treatment-naive cases, approximately 17 IGHV unmutated. General study points: On treatment, the uncommon public clonotypes contracted or remained stable. Samples were collected at differing times from sustained-remission and progressing patients.

Targeted sequencing depth ranged from 1 in 200,000 to 1 in 1 million T cells. Produced via immunoSEQ multiplex PCR; TCRdb's table is partial and in-frame only. The top ten hold roughly 5% of the sample, which has some 84,000 clones, about 82% seen once. On this clone itself: What it recognizes is unknown.

The CDR3 has 15 amino acids. Trimming stripped 3 bases from V and 7 bases from J, with 15 bases between. CDR1 is LNHDA and CDR2 is SQIVND in the germline V gene (reference sequence). The sample consisted of PBMCs, taken before ibrutinib treatment. This receptor was taken from a human donor with chronic lymphocytic leukemia. J is TRBJ1-4 and V is TRBV19; D may be TRBD1 (6 bases). The CDR3 region has the DNA TGTGCCAGTAGTATGGGGGGGCGCGACATTGAAAAACTGTTTTTT. Translated: CASSMGGRDIEKLFF.